The T cell receptor (beta chain) under discussion was sequenced for a study of blood T cells in healthy people across ages. With a J-beta primer mix and a sample-barcoded 5' primer, a second PCR ran about 7 to 12 cycles. All cDNA molecules were each tagged by a template-switch adaptor with 12 random nucleotides. TCRdb called the 5' RACE reads again in MiXCR, with one record for every CDR3 protein. The sample carries some 1.4 million distinct CDR3 sequences, about 43% recorded once. V was pared by 0 bases and J by 6 bases, with 3 bases of the junction left unmatched. Germline V gene data show CDR1 as MNHNY and CDR2 as SVGAGI (reference sequence). This CDR3 spans 14 amino acids.

This receptor was obtained from a woman younger than 35 in good health. J is TRBJ2-7 and V is TRBV6-6, with TRBD1 identical over 9 bases. Sequencing input: blood. CDR3 DNA: TGTGCCAGCAGTTACTCCGGGACAGGGCGCGAGCAGTACTTC. Amino acid sequence: CASSYSGTGREQYF.